One sample yielded the 2 T cell receptor beta chains listed below, sequenced in a study of persistence of HIV-infected CD4 T cells. Overlapping HIV-1 Gag 15-mer peptides at approximately 1 ug per peptide per mL were used. Responding CD4+ T cells were sorted by upregulation of both CD40 ligand and CD69. No antigen has been identified for these receptors. This was the immunoSEQ version 4 assay in survey mode. Repertoires were generated with immunoSEQ multiplex PCR, while TCRdb's copy carries only in-frame clones and drops some. The sample includes tens of thousands of clones, under 80% of them seen just once. Here the sequenced sample was CD4+ T cells sorted from PBMCs after approximately 19-hour stimulation, taken from a patient who received antiretroviral therapy. These TCRs come from an adult man with HIV who was CMV-seropositive.

The table lists this clone with a few counts. The chain recombines TRBV19 with TRBJ1-1, with D possibly matching TRBD1 (5 bases). The CDR3 has 17 amino acids. Trimming removed 3 bases at V and 5 bases at J, with 22 bases between. The germline V gene has CDR1 LNHDA and CDR2 SQIVND (reference sequence). CDR3 DNA: TGTGCCAGTAGTATCAGCCCCGGCAAAATTGGGGGGACTGAAGCTTTCTTT. The encoded protein is CASSISPGKIGGTEAFF. The full variable domain, its missing parts supplied by reference TRBV19 and TRBJ1-1, is DGGITQSPKYLFRKEGQNVTLSCEQNLNHDAMYWYRQDPGQGLRLIYYSQIVNDFQKGDIAEGYSVSREKKESFPLTVTSAQKNPTAFYLCASSISPGKIGGTEAFFGQGTRLTVV.

This clone was observed a few times. The chain carries TRBV7-9 and TRBJ2-2; D gene unclear. This CDR3 is built from 14 residues. Germline CDR1 and CDR2: SEHNR and FQNEAQ (reference sequence). The germline V and J ends were trimmed by 0 bases and 0 bases, with 2 bases remaining between them. CDR3 coding DNA: TGTGCCAGCAGCTTAGCATCGAACACCGGGGAGCTGTTTTTT. Translation gives CASSLASNTGELFF.